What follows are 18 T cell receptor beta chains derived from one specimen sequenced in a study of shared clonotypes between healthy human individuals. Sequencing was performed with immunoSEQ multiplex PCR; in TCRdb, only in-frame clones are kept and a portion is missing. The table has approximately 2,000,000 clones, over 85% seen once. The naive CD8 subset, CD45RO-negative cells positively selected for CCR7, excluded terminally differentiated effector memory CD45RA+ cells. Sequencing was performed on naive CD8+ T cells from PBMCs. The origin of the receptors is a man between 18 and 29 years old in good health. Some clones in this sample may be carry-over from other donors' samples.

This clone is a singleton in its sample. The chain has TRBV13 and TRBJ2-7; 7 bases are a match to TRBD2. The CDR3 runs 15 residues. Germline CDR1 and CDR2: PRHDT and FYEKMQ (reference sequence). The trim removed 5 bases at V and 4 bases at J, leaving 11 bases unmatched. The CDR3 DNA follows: TGTGCCAGCAGCCCCCGCGGGGGAGCTCTATACGAGCAGTACTTC. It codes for CASSPRGGALYEQYF.

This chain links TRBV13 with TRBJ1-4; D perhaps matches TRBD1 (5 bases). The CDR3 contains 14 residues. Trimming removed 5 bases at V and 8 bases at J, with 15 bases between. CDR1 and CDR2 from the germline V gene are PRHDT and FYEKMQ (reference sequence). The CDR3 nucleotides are TGTGCCAGCAGCCGGCACGACAGTATCGAAAAACTGTTTTTT. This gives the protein CASSRHDSIEKLFF.

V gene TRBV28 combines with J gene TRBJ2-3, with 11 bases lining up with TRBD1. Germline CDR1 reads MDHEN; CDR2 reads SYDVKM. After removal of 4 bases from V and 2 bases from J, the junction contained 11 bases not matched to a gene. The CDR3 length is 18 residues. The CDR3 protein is CASSSTHRDRGNTDTQYF. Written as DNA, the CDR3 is TGTGCCAGCAGTTCAACTCACCGGGACAGGGGGAACACAGATACGCAGTATTTT.

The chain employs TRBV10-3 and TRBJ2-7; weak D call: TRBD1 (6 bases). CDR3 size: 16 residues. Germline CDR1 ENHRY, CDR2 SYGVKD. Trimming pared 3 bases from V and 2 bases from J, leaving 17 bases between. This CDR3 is CAISDQGRVPPYEQYF. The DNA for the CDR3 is TGTGCCATCAGTGATCAGGGGCGGGTCCCCCCCTACGAGCAGTACTTC.

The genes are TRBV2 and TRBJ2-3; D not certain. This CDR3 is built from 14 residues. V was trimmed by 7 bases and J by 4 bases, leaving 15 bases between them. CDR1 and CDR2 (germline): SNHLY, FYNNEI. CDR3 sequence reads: CASTLTLNPDTQYF. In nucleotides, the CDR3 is TGTGCCAGCACCCTGACCCTGAACCCAGATACGCAGTATTTT.

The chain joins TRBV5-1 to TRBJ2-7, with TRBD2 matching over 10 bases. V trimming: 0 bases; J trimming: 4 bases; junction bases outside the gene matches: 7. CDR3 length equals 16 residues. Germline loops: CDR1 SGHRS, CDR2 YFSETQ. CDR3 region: CASSLDAGLAVYEQYF. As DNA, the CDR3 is TGCGCCAGCAGCTTGGACGCAGGACTAGCGGTATACGAGCAGTACTTC.

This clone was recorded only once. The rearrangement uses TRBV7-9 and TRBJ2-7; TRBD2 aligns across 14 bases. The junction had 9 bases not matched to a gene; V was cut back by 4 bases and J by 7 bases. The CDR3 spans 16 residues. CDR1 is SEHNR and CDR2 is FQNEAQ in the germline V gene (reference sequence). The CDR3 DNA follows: TGTGCCAGCAGCTCCGGGACTAGCGGGAGAGGGGGGGAGCAGTACTTC. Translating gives CASSSGTSGRGGEQYF. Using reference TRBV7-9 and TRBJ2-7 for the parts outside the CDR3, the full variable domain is DTGVSQNPRHKITKRGQNVTFRCDPISEHNRLYWYRQTLGQGPEFLTYFQNEAQLEKSRLLSDRFSAERPKGSFSTLEIQRTEQGDSAMYLCASSSGTSGRGGEQYFGPGTRLTVT.

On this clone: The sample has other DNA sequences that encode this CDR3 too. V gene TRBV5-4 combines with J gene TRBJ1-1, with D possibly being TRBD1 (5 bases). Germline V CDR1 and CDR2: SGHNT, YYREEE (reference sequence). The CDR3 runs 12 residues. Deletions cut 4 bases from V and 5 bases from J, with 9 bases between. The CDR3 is CASSPGGTEAFF. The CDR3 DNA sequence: TGTGCCAGCAGCCCCGGGGGAACTGAAGCTTTCTTT.

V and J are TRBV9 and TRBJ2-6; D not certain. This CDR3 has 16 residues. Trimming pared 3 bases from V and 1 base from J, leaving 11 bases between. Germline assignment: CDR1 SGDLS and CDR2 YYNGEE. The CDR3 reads CASSGNLFSGANVLTF. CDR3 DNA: TGTGCCAGCAGCGGAAACTTGTTTTCTGGGGCCAACGTCCTGACTTTC. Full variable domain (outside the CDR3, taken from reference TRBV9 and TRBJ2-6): DSGVTQTPKHLITATGQRVTLRCSPRSGDLSVYWYQQSLDQGLQFLIQYYNGEERAKGNILERFSAQQFPDLHSELNLSSLELGDSALYFCASSGNLFSGANVLTFGAGSRLTVL.

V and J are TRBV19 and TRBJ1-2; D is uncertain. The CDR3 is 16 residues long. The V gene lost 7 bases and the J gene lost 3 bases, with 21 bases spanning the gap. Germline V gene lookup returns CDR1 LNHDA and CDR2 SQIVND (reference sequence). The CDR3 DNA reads TGTGCCAGTACCCCAAGCCGGCAACCTGCGGACTATGGCTACACCTTC. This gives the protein CASTPSRQPADYGYTF.

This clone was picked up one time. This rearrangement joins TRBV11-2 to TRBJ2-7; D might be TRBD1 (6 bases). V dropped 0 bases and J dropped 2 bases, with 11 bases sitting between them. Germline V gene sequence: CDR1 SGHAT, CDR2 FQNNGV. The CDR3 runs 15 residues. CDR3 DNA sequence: TGTGCCAGCAGCTTAGACTTGAACAGGGCCTACGAGCAGTACTTC. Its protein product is CASSLDLNRAYEQYF.

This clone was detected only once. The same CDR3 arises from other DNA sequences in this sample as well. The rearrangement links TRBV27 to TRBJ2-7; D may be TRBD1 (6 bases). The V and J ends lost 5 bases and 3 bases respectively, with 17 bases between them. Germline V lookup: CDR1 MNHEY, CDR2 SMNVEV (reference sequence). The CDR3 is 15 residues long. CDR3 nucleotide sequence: TGTGCCAGCAGTACAAGAACAGGGATAGGCTACGAGCAGTACTTC. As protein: CASSTRTGIGYEQYF.

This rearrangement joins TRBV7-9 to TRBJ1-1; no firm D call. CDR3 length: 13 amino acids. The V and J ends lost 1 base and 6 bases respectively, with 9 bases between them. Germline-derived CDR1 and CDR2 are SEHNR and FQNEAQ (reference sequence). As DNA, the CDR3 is TGTGCCAGCAGCTTAGGAGGGCCCGCTGAAGCTTTCTTT. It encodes CASSLGGPAEAFF.

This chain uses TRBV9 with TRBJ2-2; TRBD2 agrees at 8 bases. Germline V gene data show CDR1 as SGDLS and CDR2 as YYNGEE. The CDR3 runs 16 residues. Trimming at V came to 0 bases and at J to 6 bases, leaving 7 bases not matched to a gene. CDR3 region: CASSVGGSGIPGELFF. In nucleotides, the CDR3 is TGTGCCAGCAGCGTAGGCGGTAGCGGGATCCCCGGGGAGCTGTTTTTT.

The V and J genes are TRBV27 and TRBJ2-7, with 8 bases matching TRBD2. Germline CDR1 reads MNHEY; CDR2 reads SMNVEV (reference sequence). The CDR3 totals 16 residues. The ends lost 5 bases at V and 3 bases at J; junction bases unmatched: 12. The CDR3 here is CASSPFREGLHYEQYF. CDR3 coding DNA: TGTGCCAGCAGTCCCTTCCGGGAGGGCCTCCACTACGAGCAGTACTTC.

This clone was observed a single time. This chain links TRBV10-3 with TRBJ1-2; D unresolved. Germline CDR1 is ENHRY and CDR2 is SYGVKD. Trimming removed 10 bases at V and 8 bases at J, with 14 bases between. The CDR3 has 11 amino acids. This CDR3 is CATADVGGYTF. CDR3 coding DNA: TGTGCCACTGCGGACGTAGGCGGCTACACCTTC.

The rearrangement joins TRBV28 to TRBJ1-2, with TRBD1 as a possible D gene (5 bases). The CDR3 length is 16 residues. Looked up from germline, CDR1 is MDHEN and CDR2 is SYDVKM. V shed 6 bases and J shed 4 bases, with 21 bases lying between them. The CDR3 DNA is TGTGCCAGCAGCCTCCGGGGGTCGGGGTTTTCCTATGGCTACACCTTC. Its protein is CASSLRGSGFSYGYTF.

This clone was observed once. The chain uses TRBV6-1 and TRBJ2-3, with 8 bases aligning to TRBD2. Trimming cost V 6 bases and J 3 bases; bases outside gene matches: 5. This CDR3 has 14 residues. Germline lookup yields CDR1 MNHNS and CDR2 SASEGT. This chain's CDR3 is CASSPAGATDTQYF. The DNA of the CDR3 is TGTGCCAGCAGCCCAGCGGGGGCTACAGATACGCAGTATTTT.